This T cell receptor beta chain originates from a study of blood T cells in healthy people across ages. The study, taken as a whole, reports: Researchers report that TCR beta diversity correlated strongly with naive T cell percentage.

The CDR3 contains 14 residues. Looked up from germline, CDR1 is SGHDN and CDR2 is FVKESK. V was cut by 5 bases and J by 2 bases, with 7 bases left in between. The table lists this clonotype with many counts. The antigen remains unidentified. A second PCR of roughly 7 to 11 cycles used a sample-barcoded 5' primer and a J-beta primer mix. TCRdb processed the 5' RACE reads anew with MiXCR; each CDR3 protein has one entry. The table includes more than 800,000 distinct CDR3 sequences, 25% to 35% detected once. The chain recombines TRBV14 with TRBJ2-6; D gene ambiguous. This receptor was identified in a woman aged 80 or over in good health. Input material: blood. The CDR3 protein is CASSSAPGANVLTF. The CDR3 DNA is TGTGCCAGCAGCAGTGCTCCTGGGGCCAACGTCCTGACTTTC.